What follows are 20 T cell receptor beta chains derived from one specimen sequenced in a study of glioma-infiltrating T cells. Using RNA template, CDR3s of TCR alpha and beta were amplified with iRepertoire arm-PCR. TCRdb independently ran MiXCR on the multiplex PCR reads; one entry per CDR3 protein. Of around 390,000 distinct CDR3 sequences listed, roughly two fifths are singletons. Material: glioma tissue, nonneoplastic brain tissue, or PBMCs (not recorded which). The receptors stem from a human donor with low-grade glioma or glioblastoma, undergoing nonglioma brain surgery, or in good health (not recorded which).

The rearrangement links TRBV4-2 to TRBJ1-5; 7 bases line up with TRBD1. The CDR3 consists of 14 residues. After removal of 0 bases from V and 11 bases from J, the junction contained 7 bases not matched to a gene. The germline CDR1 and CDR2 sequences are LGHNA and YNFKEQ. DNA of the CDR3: TGTGCCAGCAGCCAAGATAGATACAGGGGAACCCAGCATTTT. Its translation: CASSQDRYRGTQHF.

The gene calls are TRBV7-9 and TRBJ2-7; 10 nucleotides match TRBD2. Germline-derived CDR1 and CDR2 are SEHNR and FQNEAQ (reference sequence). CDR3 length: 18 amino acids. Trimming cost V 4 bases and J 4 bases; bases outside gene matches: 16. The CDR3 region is CASSSSKSASGRFYEQYF. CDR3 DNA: TGTGCCAGCAGCTCCTCGAAAAGTGCTAGCGGGAGATTTTACGAGCAGTACTTC.

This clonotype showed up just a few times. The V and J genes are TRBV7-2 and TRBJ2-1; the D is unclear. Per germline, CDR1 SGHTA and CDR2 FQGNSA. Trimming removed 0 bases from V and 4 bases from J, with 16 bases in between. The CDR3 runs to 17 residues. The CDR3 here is CASSLAPTGPAYNEQFF. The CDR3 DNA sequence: TGTGCCAGCAGCTTAGCGCCCACGGGCCCAGCTTACAATGAGCAGTTCTTC.

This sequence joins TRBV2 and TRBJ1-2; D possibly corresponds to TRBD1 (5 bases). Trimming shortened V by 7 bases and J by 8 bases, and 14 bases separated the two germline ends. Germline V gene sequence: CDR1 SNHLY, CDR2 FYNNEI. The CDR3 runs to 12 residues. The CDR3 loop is CASIRERGGYTF. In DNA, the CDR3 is TGTGCCAGCATCAGGGAAAGGGGAGGCTACACCTTC.

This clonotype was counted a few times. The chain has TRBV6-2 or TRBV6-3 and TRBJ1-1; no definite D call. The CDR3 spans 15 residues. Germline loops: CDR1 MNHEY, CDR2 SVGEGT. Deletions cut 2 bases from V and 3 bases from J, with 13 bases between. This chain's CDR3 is CASSYTGPRHTEAFF. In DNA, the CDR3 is TGTGCCAGCAGTTACACGGGTCCCAGGCACACTGAAGCTTTCTTT.

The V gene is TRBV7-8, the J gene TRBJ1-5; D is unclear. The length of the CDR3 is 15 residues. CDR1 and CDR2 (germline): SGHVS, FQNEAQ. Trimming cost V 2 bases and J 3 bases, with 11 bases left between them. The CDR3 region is CASSLSTVANQPQHF. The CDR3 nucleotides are TGTGCCAGCAGCTTAAGTACGGTTGCCAATCAGCCCCAGCATTTT. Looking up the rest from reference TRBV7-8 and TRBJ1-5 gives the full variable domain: GAGVSQSPRYKVAKRGQDVALRCDPISGHVSLFWYQQALGQGPEFLTYFQNEAQLDKSGLPSDRFFAERPEGSVSTLKIQRTQQEDSAVYLCASSLSTVANQPQHFGDGTRLSIL.

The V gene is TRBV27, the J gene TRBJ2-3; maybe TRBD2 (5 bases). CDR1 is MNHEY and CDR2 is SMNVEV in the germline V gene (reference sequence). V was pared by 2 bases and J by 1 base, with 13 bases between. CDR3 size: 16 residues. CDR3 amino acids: CASSLIASGGTDTQYF. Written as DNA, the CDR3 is TGTGCCAGCAGTTTAATAGCCTCCGGGGGCACAGATACGCAGTATTTT.

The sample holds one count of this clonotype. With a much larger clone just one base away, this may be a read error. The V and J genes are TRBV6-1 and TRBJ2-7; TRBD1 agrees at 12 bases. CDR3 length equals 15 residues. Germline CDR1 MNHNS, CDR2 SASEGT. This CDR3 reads CASLPRDRGPYERYF. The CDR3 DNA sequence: TGTGCCAGTCTCCCCCGGGACAGGGGGCCTTACGAGCGGTACTTC.

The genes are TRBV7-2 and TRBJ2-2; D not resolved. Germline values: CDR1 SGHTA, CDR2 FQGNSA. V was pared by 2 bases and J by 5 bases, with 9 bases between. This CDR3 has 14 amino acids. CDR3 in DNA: TGTGCCAGCAGCTTATCCTTAGAGACCGGGGAGCTGTTTTTT. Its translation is CASSLSLETGELFF.

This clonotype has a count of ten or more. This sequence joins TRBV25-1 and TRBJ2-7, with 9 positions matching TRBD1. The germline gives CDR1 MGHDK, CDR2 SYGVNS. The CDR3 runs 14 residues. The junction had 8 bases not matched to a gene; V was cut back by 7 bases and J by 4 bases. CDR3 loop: CASNTGTGSYEQYF. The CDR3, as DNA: TGTGCCAGCAATACCGGGACAGGGAGTTACGAGCAGTACTTC.

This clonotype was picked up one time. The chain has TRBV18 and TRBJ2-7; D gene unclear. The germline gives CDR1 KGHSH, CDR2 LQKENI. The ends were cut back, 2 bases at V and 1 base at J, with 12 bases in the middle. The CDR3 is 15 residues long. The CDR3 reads CASSPFSESSYEQYF. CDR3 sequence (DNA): TGTGCCAGCTCACCATTCTCGGAATCATCCTACGAGCAGTACTTC. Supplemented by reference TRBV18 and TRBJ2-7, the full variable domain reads NAGVMQNPRHLVRRRGQEARLRCSPMKGHSHVYWYRQLPEEGLKFMVYLQKENIIDESGMPKERFSAEFPKEGPSILRIQQVVRGDSAAYFCASSPFSESSYEQYFGPGTRLTVT.

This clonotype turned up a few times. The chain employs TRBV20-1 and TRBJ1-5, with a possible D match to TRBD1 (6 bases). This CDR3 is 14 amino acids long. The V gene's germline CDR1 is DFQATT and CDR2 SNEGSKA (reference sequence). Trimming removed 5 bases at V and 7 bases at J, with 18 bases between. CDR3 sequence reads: CSAEPGGLQQPQHF. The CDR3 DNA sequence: TGCAGTGCTGAACCGGGGGGGCTTCAACAGCCCCAGCATTTT.

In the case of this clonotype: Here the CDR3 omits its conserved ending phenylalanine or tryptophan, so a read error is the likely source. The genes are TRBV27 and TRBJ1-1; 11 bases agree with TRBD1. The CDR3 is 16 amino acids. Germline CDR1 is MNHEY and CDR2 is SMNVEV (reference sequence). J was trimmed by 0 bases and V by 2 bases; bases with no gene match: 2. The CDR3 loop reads CASSLGQGALNTEAFV. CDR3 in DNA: TGTGCCAGCAGTTTAGGACAGGGGGCCTTGAACACTGAAGCTTTCGTT.

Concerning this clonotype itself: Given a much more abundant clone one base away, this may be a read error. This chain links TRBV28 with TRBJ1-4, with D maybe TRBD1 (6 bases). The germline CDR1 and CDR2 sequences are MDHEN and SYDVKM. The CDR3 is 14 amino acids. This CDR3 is CARSFGGRGEKLFF. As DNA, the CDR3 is TGTGCCCGCAGTTTCGGGGGCAGGGGTGAAAAACTGTTTTTT.

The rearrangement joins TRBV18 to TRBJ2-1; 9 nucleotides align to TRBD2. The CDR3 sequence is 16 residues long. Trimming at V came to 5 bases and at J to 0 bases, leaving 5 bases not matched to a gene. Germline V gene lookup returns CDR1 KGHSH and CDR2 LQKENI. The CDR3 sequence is CASSSIAGASYNEQFF. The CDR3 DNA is TGTGCCAGCTCATCCATAGCGGGAGCCTCCTACAATGAGCAGTTCTTC. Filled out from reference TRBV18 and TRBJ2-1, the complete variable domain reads NAGVMQNPRHLVRRRGQEARLRCSPMKGHSHVYWYRQLPEEGLKFMVYLQKENIIDESGMPKERFSAEFPKEGPSILRIQQVVRGDSAAYFCASSSIAGASYNEQFFGPGTRLTVL.

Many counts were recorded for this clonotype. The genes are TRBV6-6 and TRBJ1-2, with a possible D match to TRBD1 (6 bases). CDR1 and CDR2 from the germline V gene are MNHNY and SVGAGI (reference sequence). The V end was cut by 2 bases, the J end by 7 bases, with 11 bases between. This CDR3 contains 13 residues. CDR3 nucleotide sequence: TGTGCCAGCAGTTACCATCGGACAGTTGGCTACACCTTC. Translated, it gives CASSYHRTVGYTF.

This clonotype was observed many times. In DNA form, the CDR3 reads TGCAGTGCGCGACTGGGGAACTATGGCTACACCTTC. Amino acid sequence: CSARLGNYGYTF. V gene TRBV20-1 combines with J gene TRBJ1-2, with D unclear. Germline CDR1 is DFQATT and CDR2 is SNEGSKA (reference sequence). This CDR3 region has 12 residues. V dropped 6 bases and J dropped 2 bases, with 10 bases sitting between them.

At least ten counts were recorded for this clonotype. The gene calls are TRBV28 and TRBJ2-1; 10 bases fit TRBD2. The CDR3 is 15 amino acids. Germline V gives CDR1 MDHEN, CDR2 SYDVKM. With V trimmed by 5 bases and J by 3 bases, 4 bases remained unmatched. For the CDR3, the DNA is TGTGCCAGCAGTCTAGCGGGAGCAAGCTACAATGAGCAGTTCTTC. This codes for CASSLAGASYNEQFF.

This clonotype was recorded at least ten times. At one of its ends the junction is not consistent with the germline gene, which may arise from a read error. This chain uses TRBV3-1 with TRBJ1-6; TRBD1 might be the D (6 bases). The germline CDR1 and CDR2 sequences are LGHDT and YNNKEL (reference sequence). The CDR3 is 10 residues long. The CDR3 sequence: CASSRVTGSF. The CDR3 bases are TGTGCCAGCAGCCGAGTGACAGGTTCCTTT.

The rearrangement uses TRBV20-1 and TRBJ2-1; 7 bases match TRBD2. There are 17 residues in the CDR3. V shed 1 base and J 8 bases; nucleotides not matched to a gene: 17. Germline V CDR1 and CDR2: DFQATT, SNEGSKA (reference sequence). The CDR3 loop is CSARGGDYTARRDEQFF. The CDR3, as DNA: TGCAGTGCTAGAGGGGGGGACTATACTGCCAGGCGGGATGAGCAGTTCTTC.